This T cell receptor (beta chain) comes out of a study of T cell repertoires in ileal Crohn's disease. In the study overall: Operated complications were stricturing disease (roughly 60%) and penetrating disease (around 39%).

This CDR3 region has 15 residues. Deletions cut 5 bases from V and 5 bases from J, with 18 bases between. Germline V lookup: CDR1 LNHDA, CDR2 SQIVND (reference sequence). Per sample, around 500 nanograms of biopsy DNA were TCRB immunosequenced. Some clones are missing from TCRdb's copy, which holds only in-frame ones; the method was immunoSEQ multiplex PCR. The table has about 4,700 clones, around 80% seen once. The sample taken for sequencing was ileal tissue. The genes are TRBV19 and TRBJ1-1; tentatively, D is TRBD1 (6 bases). This receptor was obtained from an adult with Crohn's disease. The CDR3 here is CASSAIQGVETEAFF. The CDR3 nucleotides are TGTGCCAGTAGTGCCATACAGGGAGTCGAGACTGAAGCTTTCTTT.